Below, 27 T cell receptor beta chains from the same sample are listed, as sequenced in a study of low-dose radiotherapy and immunotherapy resistance in tumors. cDNA synthesis used a TRAV/TRBV-specific primer set for both chains. Over approximately 20 PCR cycles, TCRs were amplified from a constant-region primer and V-primer adapter. Each CDR3 protein gets one entry after TCRdb re-called the reads with MiXCR. The sample has tens of thousands of distinct CDR3 sequences, 15% to 20% seen once. Time point described: before trial treatment. This material consisted of PBMCs, taken before treatment. Receptor source: a male donor with prostate cancer.

The rearrangement uses TRBV6-2 or TRBV6-3 and TRBJ2-1; TRBD1 matches at 8 bases. Germline lookup yields CDR1 MNHEY and CDR2 SVGEGT. The CDR3 runs 14 residues. The V and J ends lost 8 bases and 7 bases, in that order; junction bases with no gene match: 10. The CDR3 bases are TGTGCCAGCGATTCCGGGACAGGAGTTAATGAGCAGTTCTTC. Protein product: CASDSGTGVNEQFF.

This clonotype has ten or more counts. The V gene is TRBV6-2 or TRBV6-3, the J gene TRBJ1-1; no reliable D call. The germline V gene has CDR1 MNHEY and CDR2 SVGEGT. V gave up 6 bases and J gave up 1 base, with 9 bases separating them. The CDR3 consists of 13 residues. CDR3 amino acids: CASRVGSNTEAFF. The CDR3 coding sequence is TGTGCCAGCAGAGTGGGGTCGAACACTGAAGCTTTCTTT.

As concerns this clonotype: This may come from a read error, since a much larger clone is one base off. The genes are TRBV5-3 and TRBJ2-7; D gene ambiguous. TRBV5-3 is flagged as an ORF with uncertain function. Trimming left V 8 bases short and J 6 bases short, with 15 bases between. CDR3 length: 12 residues. This CDR3 is CASSHQEIEQYF. The CDR3 DNA follows: TGTGCCAGCAGCCATCAAGAGATCGAGCAGTACTTC.

This chain connects TRBV4-2 to TRBJ1-2, with a possible D match to TRBD1 (6 bases). V gave up 2 bases and J gave up 4 bases, with 11 bases separating them. CDR1 is LGHNA, CDR2 YNFKEQ, per germline. CDR3 length equals 14 residues. The CDR3 DNA is TGTGCCAGCAGCCAAAACAGGGCTGGCTATGGCTACACCTTC. It translates to CASSQNRAGYGYTF.

This clonotype has a count of ten or more. This chain connects TRBV7-8 to TRBJ1-3, with D possibly matching TRBD1 (5 bases). Germline CDR1 reads SGHVS; CDR2 reads FQNEAQ. V gave up 3 bases and J gave up 2 bases, with 17 bases separating them. The CDR3 has 17 residues. The CDR3 is CASSFLAGQAAGNTIYF. For the CDR3, the DNA is TGTGCCAGCAGCTTTCTCGCAGGGCAGGCGGCTGGAAACACCATATATTTT.

This clonotype appeared many times. This chain links TRBV29-1 with TRBJ2-1; no reliable D call. Looked up from germline, CDR1 is SQVTM and CDR2 is ANQGSEA. This CDR3 comprises 11 residues. The V and J ends lost 3 bases and 3 bases respectively, with 3 bases between them. The CDR3 DNA reads as TGCAGCGTTGACAGCTACAATGAGCAGTTCTTC. Its translation: CSVDSYNEQFF.

This clonotype was seen ten or more times. The chain is built from TRBV7-3 and TRBJ1-1; D is unresolved. Germline values: CDR1 SGHTA, CDR2 FQGTGA. The CDR3 spans 13 residues. V was shortened by 2 bases and J by 6 bases, with 10 bases between the two germline ends. The CDR3 bases are TGTGCCAGCAGCTTAGACCGGGTGGCTGAAGCTTTCTTT. Protein: CASSLDRVAEAFF. Filled out from reference TRBV7-3 and TRBJ1-1, the complete variable domain reads GAGVSQTPSNKVTEKGKYVELRCDPISGHTALYWYRQSLGQGPEFLIYFQGTGAADDSGLPNDRFFAVRPEGSVSTLKIQRTERGDSAVYLCASSLDRVAEAFFGQGTRLTVV.

This chain uses TRBV5-1 with TRBJ2-5; 8 bases align to TRBD1. Germline CDR1 reads SGHRS; CDR2 reads YFSETQ. There are 15 residues in the CDR3. V was pared by 0 bases and J by 7 bases, with 8 bases of the junction left unmatched. The CDR3 DNA is TGCGCCAGCAGCTTGGACGCAGGGGGCACGGGGACCCAGTACTTC. This translates into CASSLDAGGTGTQYF.

This clonotype was seen many times. The chain uses TRBV9 and TRBJ2-3; D gene unclear. The V end was cut by 4 bases, the J end by 2 bases, with 14 bases between. The CDR3 spans 15 residues. CDR1 and CDR2 from the germline V gene are SGDLS and YYNGEE. The CDR3 region is CASSSTGVTTDTQYF. The CDR3 DNA follows: TGTGCCAGCAGCTCAACTGGGGTGACCACAGATACGCAGTATTTT.

At least ten counts were recorded for this clonotype. V is TRBV11-2 and J is TRBJ2-7, with TRBD1 matching 7 bases. Germline-derived CDR1 and CDR2 are SGHAT and FQNNGV. Trimming took 3 bases from V and 2 from J; bases not matched to a gene: 7. The CDR3 is 15 amino acids. CDR3 sequence: CASSFEPGQTYEQYF. DNA for the CDR3: TGTGCCAGCAGCTTCGAACCGGGACAGACCTACGAGCAGTACTTC.

The sample holds many counts of this clonotype. CDR3: CASSITSRGLEEKLFF. The CDR3 region has the DNA TGTGCCAGCAGCATAACATCGCGGGGGTTGGAAGAAAAACTGTTTTTT. V and J are TRBV2 and TRBJ1-4, with D possibly being TRBD1 (5 bases). Trimming pared 6 bases from V and 8 bases from J, leaving 22 bases between. The CDR3 contains 16 residues. Germline V gene sequence: CDR1 SNHLY, CDR2 FYNNEI.

This clonotype has a count of ten or more. The genes are TRBV14 and TRBJ2-7; tentative D call: TRBD1 (6 bases). The CDR3 has 13 amino acids. V was shortened by 1 base and J by 4 bases, with 8 bases between the two germline ends. Germline CDR1 reads SGHDN; CDR2 reads FVKESK. CDR3 sequence (DNA): TGTGCCAGCAGCCAAGGACAGGTTTACGAGCAGTACTTC. Its translation: CASSQGQVYEQYF.

With respect to this clonotype: This likely came from a read error, as a far larger clone is one base away. The chain has TRBV6-1 and TRBJ1-5; perhaps TRBD1 as D (5 bases). The germline CDR1 and CDR2 sequences are MNHNS and SASEGT. Trimming removed 3 bases from V and 1 base from J, with 7 bases in between. CDR3 length: 14 residues. The CDR3 reads CASSDGGSNQPQHF. CDR3 sequence (DNA): TGTGCCAGCAGTGATGGGGGAAGCAATCAGCCCCAGCATTTT.

In this sample, this clonotype turned up many times. This chain joins TRBV5-5 and TRBJ2-6; TRBD1 matches at 10 bases. Germline CDR1 reads SGHKS; CDR2 reads YYEKEE (reference sequence). V lost 0 bases and J lost 3; bases outside the gene matches: 6. The CDR3 is 18 residues long. CDR3 DNA sequence: TGTGCCAGCAGCTTGGGGACAGGGGGTTGGTTTGGGGCCAACGTCCTGACTTTC. Translation gives CASSLGTGGWFGANVLTF.

To note about this clonotype: A much larger clone differs by one base, so this may be a read error. This chain joins TRBV27 and TRBJ2-5; 7 nucleotides align to TRBD1. CDR3 size: 13 residues. Germline V CDR1 and CDR2: MNHEY, SMNVEV (reference sequence). Losses at the gene ends were 3 bases for V and 11 bases for J; bases not matched to a gene: 9. DNA for the CDR3: TGTGCCAGCAGTTTGATAGGGGGCGGTGAGCAGTACTTC. It yields the protein CASSLIGGGEQYF.

Concerning this clonotype: Only one base separates this from a far larger clonotype, so it likely reflects a read error. The J gene is TRBJ2-1, the V gene TRBV7-2, with D unclear. V was cut by 3 bases and J by 5 bases, with 11 bases left in between. Germline loops: CDR1 SGHTA, CDR2 FQGNSA. This CDR3 contains 14 residues. This chain's CDR3 is CASSLEQFDNEQFF. The CDR3 DNA is TGTGCCAGCAGCTTGGAACAGTTCGACAATGAGCAGTTCTTC.

This clonotype was recorded at least ten times. This rearrangement joins TRBV10-3 to TRBJ2-1; 8 bases line up with TRBD1. The CDR3 covers 15 residues. Looked up from germline, CDR1 is ENHRY and CDR2 is SYGVKD. V gave up 6 bases and J gave up 15 bases; unmatched junction bases: 19. CDR3 bases: TGTGCCATCAGCCCAGGGGGCCGGGCCCCCGGCAAACTGTTCTTC. This sequence encodes CAISPGGRAPGKLFF.

The V call is TRBV12-3 or TRBV12-4, the J call TRBJ2-1, with D possibly matching TRBD1 (5 bases). Trimming shortened V by 8 bases and J by 10 bases, and 12 bases separated the two germline ends. The CDR3 spans 11 residues. The chain's CDR3 is CASGHPGEQFF. DNA for the CDR3: TGTGCCAGCGGACACCCTGGCGAGCAGTTCTTC.

This clonotype was seen many times. The rearrangement joins TRBV5-1 to TRBJ2-3; TRBD2 is a possible D gene (5 bases). The CDR3 extends over 16 amino acids. Germline assignment: CDR1 SGHRS and CDR2 YFSETQ. With 3 bases removed from V and 0 bases from J, the gap between germline ends came to 14 bases. CDR3: CASSSHTGSSTDTQYF. The CDR3 bases are TGCGCCAGCAGCTCACACACGGGGAGTAGCACAGATACGCAGTATTTT.

This clonotype was seen at least ten times. This chain joins TRBV27 and TRBJ2-1; the D is unclear. Trimming cost V 6 bases and J 4 bases, with 16 bases left between them. The CDR3 length is 15 residues. Per germline, CDR1 MNHEY and CDR2 SMNVEV (reference sequence). This chain's CDR3 is CASSPFGVGYNEQFF. The CDR3 nucleotides read TGTGCCAGCAGCCCCTTTGGGGTAGGGTACAATGAGCAGTTCTTC.

This clonotype was picked up many times. CDR3 amino acids: CSVEVVLGAADTQYF. CDR3 nucleotide sequence: TGCAGCGTTGAGGTCGTCCTAGGGGCGGCAGATACGCAGTATTTT. The chain combines TRBV29-1 with TRBJ2-3, with D possibly TRBD1 on 5 matching bases. Germline V CDR1 and CDR2: SQVTM, ANQGSEA. This CDR3 is built from 15 residues. Trimming removed 3 bases from V and 4 bases from J, with 17 bases in between.

This clonotype was found a few times. This chain joins TRBV7-2 and TRBJ2-3; no clear D. Germline CDR1 SGHTA, CDR2 FQGNSA. CDR3 length: 15 residues. V gave up 1 base and J gave up 2 bases, with 10 bases separating them. This CDR3 reads CASSLVEINTDTQYF. The CDR3 region has the DNA TGTGCCAGCAGCTTAGTGGAGATTAACACAGATACGCAGTATTTT.

This clonotype was counted many times. CDR3 DNA sequence: TGTGCCAGCAGCTCCGGGTTTGCTATGGGCCGGGATACGCAGTATTTT. This encodes CASSSGFAMGRDTQYF. The chain is built from TRBV7-2 and TRBJ2-3; D remains ambiguous. V was cut by 4 bases and J by 6 bases, with 20 bases left in between. From germline, CDR1 is SGHTA and CDR2 FQGNSA. The CDR3 contains 16 residues.

This clonotype came up many times. V is TRBV20-1 and J is TRBJ2-5, with D maybe TRBD1 (6 bases). Trimming took off 2 bases at V and 2 bases at J, with 18 bases between the two ends. CDR3 length: 16 amino acids. The germline gives CDR1 DFQATT, CDR2 SNEGSKA (reference sequence). The CDR3 reads CSARMGLGTLQETQYF. DNA of the CDR3: TGCAGTGCTAGAATGGGGTTGGGGACACTTCAAGAGACCCAGTACTTC.

The rearrangement joins TRBV20-1 to TRBJ2-1; D tentatively fits TRBD1 or TRBD2 (5 bases each). The germline gives CDR1 DFQATT, CDR2 SNEGSKA (reference sequence). V was pared by 3 bases and J by 0 bases, with 9 bases between. The CDR3 runs to 14 residues. The CDR3 loop is CSARWGSSYNEQFF. The CDR3 nucleotides read TGCAGTGCTAGGTGGGGGAGCTCCTACAATGAGCAGTTCTTC.

The sample holds many counts of this clonotype. V is TRBV18 and J is TRBJ1-6; TRBD1 matches 7 bases. J was trimmed by 5 bases and V by 6 bases; bases with no gene match: 7. The CDR3 runs to 15 residues. Germline-derived CDR1 and CDR2 are KGHSH and LQKENI. CDR3 bases: TGTGCCAGCTCTCGAGACAGGGTTGATAATTCACCCCTCCACTTT. Translating gives CASSRDRVDNSPLHF.

The chain has TRBV19 and TRBJ2-1; D perhaps matches TRBD1 (6 bases). The CDR3 is made up of 16 amino acids. V shed 5 bases and J shed 1 base, with 15 bases lying between them. Per germline, CDR1 LNHDA and CDR2 SQIVND (reference sequence). CDR3 sequence: CASSATGMPSYNEQFF. The CDR3 region has the DNA TGTGCCAGTAGTGCGACAGGCATGCCGTCCTACAATGAGCAGTTCTTC.